The clone carrying this TCR beta chain was observed at least ten times. Its antigen is not identified. From RNA transcripts, TCR beta CDR3 regions were amplified. The primer set for the first-round RT-PCR of the TCR CDR3 was HTBI. TCRdb re-called the multiplex PCR reads through MiXCR, storing one row per CDR3 protein. The table includes 600,000 or so distinct CDR3 sequences, about 45% detected once. This entry is derived from a study of T cells in Graves' hyperthyroidism and ophthalmopathy. General study findings and limits: Blood samples included most of the expanded thyroid clonotypes exceeding 0.001.

Absent ophthalmopathy progression within 18 months defined stable Graves' hyperthyroidism. Orbital computed tomography, thyroid ultrasound, serum thyroxine and TRAb, and clinical symptoms together informed the diagnoses. The origin of this receptor is a woman aged 18 to 35 with Graves' hyperthyroidism. The sequencing sample was made of peripheral blood or thyroid tissue (not recorded which).

The CDR3 DNA follows: TGTGCCACCAGTGACGGACCGGGTAATGAAAAACTGTTTTTT. Amino acids: CATSDGPGNEKLFF. The V call is TRBV24-1, the J call TRBJ1-4; D unresolved. V lost 4 bases and J lost 4, with 9 bases in between. Germline CDR1 and CDR2: KGHDR and SFDVKD. The CDR3 loop spans 14 amino acids.